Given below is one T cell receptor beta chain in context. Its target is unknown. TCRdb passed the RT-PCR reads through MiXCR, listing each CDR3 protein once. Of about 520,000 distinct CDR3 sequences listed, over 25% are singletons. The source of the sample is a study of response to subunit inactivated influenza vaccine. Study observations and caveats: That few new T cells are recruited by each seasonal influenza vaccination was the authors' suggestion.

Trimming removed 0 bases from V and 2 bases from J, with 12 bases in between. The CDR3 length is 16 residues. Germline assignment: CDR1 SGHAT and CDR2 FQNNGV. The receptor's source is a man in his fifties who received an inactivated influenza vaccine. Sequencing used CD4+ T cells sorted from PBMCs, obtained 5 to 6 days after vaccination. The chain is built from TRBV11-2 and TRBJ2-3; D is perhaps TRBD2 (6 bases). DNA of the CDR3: TGTGCCAGCAGCTTAGAGGGGGGTTTGGCCACAGATACGCAGTATTTT. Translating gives CASSLEGGLATDTQYF.